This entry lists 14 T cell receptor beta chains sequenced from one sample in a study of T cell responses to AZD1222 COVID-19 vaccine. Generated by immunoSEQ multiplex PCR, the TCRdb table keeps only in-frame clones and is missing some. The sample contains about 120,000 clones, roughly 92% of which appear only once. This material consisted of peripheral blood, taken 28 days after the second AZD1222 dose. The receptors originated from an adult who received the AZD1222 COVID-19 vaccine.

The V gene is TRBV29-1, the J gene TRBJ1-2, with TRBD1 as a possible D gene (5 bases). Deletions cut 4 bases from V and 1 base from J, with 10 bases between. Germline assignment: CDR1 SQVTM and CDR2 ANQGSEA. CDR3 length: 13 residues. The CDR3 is CSVGQGFNYGYTF. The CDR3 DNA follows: TGCAGCGTTGGGCAGGGATTTAACTATGGCTACACCTTC.

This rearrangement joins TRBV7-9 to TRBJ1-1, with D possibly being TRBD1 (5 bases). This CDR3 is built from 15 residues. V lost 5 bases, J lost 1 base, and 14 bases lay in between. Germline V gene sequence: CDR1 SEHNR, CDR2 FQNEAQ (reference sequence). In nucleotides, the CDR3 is TGTGCCAGCAGCCCGGCGGGGCAGCCGAACACTGAAGCTTTCTTT. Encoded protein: CASSPAGQPNTEAFF.

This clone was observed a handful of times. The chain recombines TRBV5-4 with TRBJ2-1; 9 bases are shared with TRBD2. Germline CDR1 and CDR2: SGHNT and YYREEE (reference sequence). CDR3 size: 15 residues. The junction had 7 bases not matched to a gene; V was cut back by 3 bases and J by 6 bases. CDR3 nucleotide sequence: TGTGCCAGCAGCTCGGGACTAGCAGGCCTCAATGAGCAGTTCTTC. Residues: CASSSGLAGLNEQFF.

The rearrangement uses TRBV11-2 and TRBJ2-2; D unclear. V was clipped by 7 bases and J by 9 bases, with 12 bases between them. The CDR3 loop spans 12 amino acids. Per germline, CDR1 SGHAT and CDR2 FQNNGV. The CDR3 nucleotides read TGTGCCAGCACCCCCCTAACCAGGGAGCTGTTTTTT. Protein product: CASTPLTRELFF.

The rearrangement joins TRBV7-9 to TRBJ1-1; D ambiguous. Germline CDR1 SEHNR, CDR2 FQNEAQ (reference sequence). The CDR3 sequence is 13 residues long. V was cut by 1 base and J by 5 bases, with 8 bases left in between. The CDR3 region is CASSLEPETEAFF. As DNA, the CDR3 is TGTGCCAGCAGCTTAGAGCCTGAGACTGAAGCTTTCTTT.

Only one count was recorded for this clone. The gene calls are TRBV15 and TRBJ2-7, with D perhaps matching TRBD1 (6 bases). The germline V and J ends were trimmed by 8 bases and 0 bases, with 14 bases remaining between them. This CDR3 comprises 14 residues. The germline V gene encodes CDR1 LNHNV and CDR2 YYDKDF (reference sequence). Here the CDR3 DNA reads TGTGCCACCGCCTATAACAGGGACTCCTACGAGCAGTACTTC. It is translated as CATAYNRDSYEQYF.

CDR3 in DNA: TGTGCCAGCAGTGAAAAGGGACGGCAGACTAATGAAAAACTGTTTTTT. Protein sequence: CASSEKGRQTNEKLFF. The chain is built from TRBV27 and TRBJ1-4, with D tentatively TRBD1 (5 bases). This CDR3 has 16 amino acids. From germline, CDR1 is MNHEY and CDR2 SMNVEV (reference sequence). V was clipped by 5 bases and J by 2 bases, with 15 bases between them. Variable domain in full (rest from reference TRBV27 and TRBJ1-4): EAQVTQNPRYLITVTGKKLTVTCSQNMNHEYMSWYRQDPGLGLRQIYYSMNVEVTDKGDVPEGYKVSRKEKRNFPLILESPSPNQTSLYFCASSEKGRQTNEKLFFGSGTQLSVL.

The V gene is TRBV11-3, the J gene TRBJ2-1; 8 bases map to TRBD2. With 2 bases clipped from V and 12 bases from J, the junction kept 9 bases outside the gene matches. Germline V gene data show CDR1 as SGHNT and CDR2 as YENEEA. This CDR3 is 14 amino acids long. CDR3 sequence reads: CASSLFSSGPAQFF. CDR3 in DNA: TGTGCCAGCAGCTTATTTTCTAGCGGGCCGGCGCAGTTCTTC.

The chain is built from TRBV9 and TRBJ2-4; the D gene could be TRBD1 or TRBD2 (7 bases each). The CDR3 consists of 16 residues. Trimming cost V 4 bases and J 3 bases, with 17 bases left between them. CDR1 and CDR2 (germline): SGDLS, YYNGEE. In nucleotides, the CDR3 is TGTGCCAGCAGCCCAGGGGGGGGAGCTGTCAAAAACATTCAGTACTTC. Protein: CASSPGGGAVKNIQYF. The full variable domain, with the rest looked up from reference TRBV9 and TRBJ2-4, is DSGVTQTPKHLITATGQRVTLRCSPRSGDLSVYWYQQSLDQGLQFLIQYYNGEERAKGNILERFSAQQFPDLHSELNLSSLELGDSALYFCASSPGGGAVKNIQYFGAGTRLSVL.

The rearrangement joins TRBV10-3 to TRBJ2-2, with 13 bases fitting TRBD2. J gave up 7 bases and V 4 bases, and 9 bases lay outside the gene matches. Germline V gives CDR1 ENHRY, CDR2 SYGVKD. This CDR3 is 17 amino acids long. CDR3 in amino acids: CAISAGLAGAEGGELFF. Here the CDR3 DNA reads TGTGCCATCAGTGCCGGACTAGCGGGAGCTGAGGGCGGGGAGCTGTTTTTT.

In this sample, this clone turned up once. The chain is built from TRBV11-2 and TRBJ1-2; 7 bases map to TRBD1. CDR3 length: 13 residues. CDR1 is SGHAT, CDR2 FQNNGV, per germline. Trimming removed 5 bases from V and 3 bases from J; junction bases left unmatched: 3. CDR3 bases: TGTGCCAGCAGCCCCGGGACAGACTATGGCTACACCTTC. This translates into CASSPGTDYGYTF.

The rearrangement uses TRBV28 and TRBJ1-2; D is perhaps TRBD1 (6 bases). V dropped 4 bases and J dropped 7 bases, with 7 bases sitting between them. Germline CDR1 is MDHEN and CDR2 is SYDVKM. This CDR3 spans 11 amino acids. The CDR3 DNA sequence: TGTGCCAGCAGTTCCAGGGGTGGCTACACCTTC. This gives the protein CASSSRGGYTF.

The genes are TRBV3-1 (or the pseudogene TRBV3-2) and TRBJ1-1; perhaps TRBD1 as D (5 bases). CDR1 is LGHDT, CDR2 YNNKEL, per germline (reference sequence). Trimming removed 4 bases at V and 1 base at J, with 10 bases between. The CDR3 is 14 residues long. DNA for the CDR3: TGTGCCAGCAGCCCTCCCGACAGGAACACTGAAGCTTTCTTT. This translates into CASSPPDRNTEAFF.

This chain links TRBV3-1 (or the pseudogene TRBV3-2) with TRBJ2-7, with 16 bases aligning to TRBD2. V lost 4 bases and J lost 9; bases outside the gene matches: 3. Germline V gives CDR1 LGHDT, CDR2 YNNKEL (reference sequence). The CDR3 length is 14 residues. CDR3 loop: CASSPGLAGGRQYF. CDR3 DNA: TGTGCCAGCAGCCCGGGACTAGCGGGAGGGCGGCAGTACTTC.